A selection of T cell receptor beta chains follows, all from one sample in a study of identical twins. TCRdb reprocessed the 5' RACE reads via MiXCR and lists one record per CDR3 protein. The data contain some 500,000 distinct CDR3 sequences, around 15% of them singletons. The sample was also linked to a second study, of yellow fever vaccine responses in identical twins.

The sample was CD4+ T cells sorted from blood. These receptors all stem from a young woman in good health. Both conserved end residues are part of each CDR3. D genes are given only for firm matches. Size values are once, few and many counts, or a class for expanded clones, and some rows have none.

DNA: TGCAGCGCTCTCCCGGACAGGGACCACGAGCAGTACTTC
CDR3: CSALPDRDHEQYF
D: TRBD1
V: TRBV29-1
size: many
J: TRBJ2-7

DNA: TGTGCCAGCACCCTCGGACAGGGGGGGAGCTATGGCTACACCTTC
CDR3: CASTLGQGGSYGYTF
D: TRBD1
V: TRBV28
size: few
J: TRBJ1-2

DNA: TGCGCCAGCAGCCCCATGCCCCTTTCGCCTGAGCAGTTCTTC
CDR3: CASSPMPLSPEQFF
D: .
V: TRBV5-1
size: few
J: TRBJ2-1

DNA: TGCGCCAGCAGCTTGGGACAGGCGAATCAGCCCCAGCATTTT
CDR3: CASSLGQANQPQHF
D: .
V: TRBV5-1
size: many
J: TRBJ1-5

DNA: TGTGCCAGCAGTTTAGGGTTTGGGGGGACAGGCGGCAATGAGCAGTTCTTC
CDR3: CASSLGFGGTGGNEQFF
D: TRBD1
V: TRBV2
size: few
J: TRBJ2-1

DNA: TGCAGTGCTAGACCGGGACAGGCGCCGGGGGCACCCCTCCACTTT
CDR3: CSARPGQAPGAPLHF
D: TRBD1
V: TRBV20-1
size: .
J: TRBJ1-6

DNA: TGTGCCAGCAGTCTAAGAACTAGCGGACTTACCCCGGGAGAGACCCAGTACTTC
CDR3: CASSLRTSGLTPGETQYF
D: TRBD2
V: TRBV12-3/TRBV12-4
size: .
J: TRBJ2-5

DNA: TGTGCCAGCAGGCGCGCTAGCGGACTCTACAATGAGCAGTTCTTC
CDR3: CASRRASGLYNEQFF
D: TRBD2
V: TRBV27
size: few
J: TRBJ2-1

DNA: TGTGCCAGCACCAGGACCGCTGGAAACACCATATATTTT
CDR3: CASTRTAGNTIYF
D: .
V: TRBV6-1
size: few
J: TRBJ1-3

DNA: TGTGCCAGCAGCACCCGACAGGGAGGTTGGACACCCCTCCACTTT
CDR3: CASSTRQGGWTPLHF
D: TRBD1
V: TRBV7-2
size: .
J: TRBJ1-6

DNA: TGTGCCACCAGTGATTTGGCCGCGGGAGGAACAGATACGCAGTATTTT
CDR3: CATSDLAAGGTDTQYF
D: TRBD2
V: TRBV24-1
size: few
J: TRBJ2-3

DNA: TGTGCCATCAGAGAGATCAGCACAGATACGCAGTATTTT
CDR3: CAIREISTDTQYF
D: .
V: TRBV10-3
size: many
J: TRBJ2-3

DNA: TGCAGTGCTAGAGCTAGTGTGAATCAGCCCCAGCATTTT
CDR3: CSARASVNQPQHF
D: .
V: TRBV20-1
size: few
J: TRBJ1-5

DNA: TGCGCCAGCAGTCAACAGGGGGACTACGAGCAGTACTTC
CDR3: CASSQQGDYEQYF
D: TRBD1
V: TRBV23-1
size: .
J: TRBJ2-7

DNA: TGCAGTGCCCACAAACCCGGGACCTTCGTGACAGATACGCAGTATTTT
CDR3: CSAHKPGTFVTDTQYF
D: .
V: TRBV20-1
size: .
J: TRBJ2-3

DNA: TGCAGTGCTAGAGGACAGGGGCCCACCGTTAACCAAGAGACCCAGTACTTC
CDR3: CSARGQGPTVNQETQYF
D: TRBD1
V: TRBV20-1
size: few
J: TRBJ2-5

DNA: TGTGCCAGCAGTCCTGATTTCCTTAGGGCCAACGTCCTGACTTTC
CDR3: CASSPDFLRANVLTF
D: .
V: TRBV2
size: .
J: TRBJ2-6

DNA: TGTGCCATCACCCAGGTGGGATCCTACGAGCAGTACTTC
CDR3: CAITQVGSYEQYF
D: .
V: TRBV10-3
size: few
J: TRBJ2-7

DNA: TGTGCCAGCAGCCAAACTAGCGGCCAACCCAATGAGCAGTTCTTC
CDR3: CASSQTSGQPNEQFF
D: TRBD2
V: TRBV4-2
size: few
J: TRBJ2-1

DNA: TGCAGTGCTAGGCAACAGGGACTCCTCTACGAGCAGTACTTC
CDR3: CSARQQGLLYEQYF
D: .
V: TRBV20-1
size: .
J: TRBJ2-7

DNA: TGTGCCAGCTCACTTTCTAGCGTCGACTACAATGAGCAGTTCTTC
CDR3: CASSLSSVDYNEQFF
D: .
V: TRBV18
size: .
J: TRBJ2-1

DNA: TGTGCCAGCAGTGAAGAGGCTAGGAGCACTGAAGCTTTCTTT
CDR3: CASSEEARSTEAFF
D: .
V: TRBV2
size: .
J: TRBJ1-1

DNA: TGCAGTGCTAGAGAGGGATCCTACAGCAATCAGCCCCAGCATTTT
CDR3: CSAREGSYSNQPQHF
D: .
V: TRBV20-1
size: few
J: TRBJ1-5

DNA: TGCGCCAGCGGCCCGGGACGGGACACCGGGGAGCTGTTTTTT
CDR3: CASGPGRDTGELFF
D: .
V: TRBV5-1
size: .
J: TRBJ2-2

DNA: TGCAGTGCACGGGACCCATCCACGAATGAGCAGTTCTTC
CDR3: CSARDPSTNEQFF
D: .
V: TRBV20-1
size: few
J: TRBJ2-1

DNA: TGTGCCAGCAGCTTCACAGGGGCCGGGGAGCTGTTTTTT
CDR3: CASSFTGAGELFF
D: TRBD1
V: TRBV11-2
size: .
J: TRBJ2-2

DNA: TGTGCCAGCAGGACGCAGGAACACAATGAGCAGTTCTTC
CDR3: CASRTQEHNEQFF
D: .
V: TRBV28
size: .
J: TRBJ2-1

DNA: TGTGCCAGCTCCCCGGTACTCTTGGACGAGCAGTACTTC
CDR3: CASSPVLLDEQYF
D: .
V: TRBV18
size: .
J: TRBJ2-7

DNA: TGCGCCAGCAGCTTGGGACTAGCGGGAGCCTACGAGCAGTACTTC
CDR3: CASSLGLAGAYEQYF
D: TRBD2
V: TRBV5-1
size: many
J: TRBJ2-7